The T cell receptor (beta chain) described here comes from a study of blood T cells in healthy people across ages. CDR3 length equals 12 residues. CDR1 LGHDT and CDR2 YNNKEL come from the germline V gene (reference sequence). This clonotype has a handful of counts. Together with a sample-barcoded 5' primer, a J-beta primer mix was included in a second PCR lasting roughly 6 to 12 cycles. TCRdb itself ran the 5' RACE reads through MiXCR, one entry per CDR3 protein. The sample records some 750,000 distinct CDR3 sequences, about a fifth being singletons. This TCR was recovered from a man between 65 and 85 years old in good health. The chain uses TRBV3-1 and TRBJ2-5; D is undetermined. The end of the DNA fits TRBJ2-1 better, so the J call may be wrong. The specimen sequenced was blood. The CDR3 nucleotides are TGTGCCAGCAGCCTGCGGTTGGCTGAGCAGTTCTTC. Protein sequence: CASSLRLAEQFF.